This T cell receptor beta chain stems from a study of cytomegalovirus exposure and HLA in healthy donors. Whole-study context: Genotyping showed around 81% of a few hundred donors falling in the Caucasian-associated ancestry cluster. Points from the study as a whole: Across donors, sequencing depth was assumed by presence/absence analyses to be roughly uniform.

This CDR3 region has 15 residues. V lost 5 bases and J 5 bases, leaving 18 bases between the germline ends. Germline V gene data show CDR1 as MDHEN and CDR2 as SYDVKM. Concerning this clone itself: The antigen is not known.

Vbeta (60) and Jbeta (13) primers were used in the PCR. TCRdb's copy holds only in-frame clones and misses some; the assay was immunoSEQ multiplex PCR. The table lists over 150,000 clones, around 86% of them singletons, with more than 0.9% in the top ten. The sequenced sample was PBMCs. The gene calls are TRBV28 and TRBJ2-5; D is ambiguous. This clonotype was obtained from a girl aged 2 to 9 in good health and CMV-seropositive. The CDR3, as DNA: TGTGCCAGCAGTCCTTCGGGTTTCCTTTTGGAGACCCAGTACTTC. This gives the protein CASSPSGFLLETQYF.